This note documents a single TCR beta chain sequence. This clone has a single count. Its antigen is unknown. The input lacks base qualities; no much larger clone sits a single base away. The data were obtained in a study of blood T cell repertoires in COVID-19 (dated by TCRdb to about 2020). For the study in its entirety: Samples from collaborators originated in the United States, Italy and Spain and spanned both the acute and convalescent phases of COVID-19. The repertoires were made available in a free public database intended to serve as a resource for research on the immune response to SARS-CoV-2. Samples came from the ongoing ImmuneRACE study (first 160 participants) plus 1,254 subjects from 6 global collaborators. HLA class I and class II types, where available, came from metadata supplied by the sample provider rather than from assay-based typing. The dataset comprised deeply sampled blood TCRbeta repertoires from subjects exposed to, actively infected with, or recovered from COVID-19. The prospective study material was composed of cDNA or gDNA derived from T cells, B-cell-depleted T cells, or PBMCs. The sample metadata nearly always contained a de-identified subject ID, COVID-19 status, age in years and sex. Points the paper makes about the study in general: The amount of clinical and demographic metadata varied by source and participant and was provided uncurated.

TCRbeta CDR3 regions were amplified from genomic DNA using the immunoSEQ Assay, a bias-controlled multiplex PCR. Per the source publication's procedure: Nucleated cell counts per sample were estimated from amplification of reference gene primers within the assay. Sequence reads were collapsed and filtered to measure the absolute abundance of every unique TCRbeta CDR3 rearrangement. For each sample, productive Simpson clonality was calculated by taking the square root of Simpson's diversity index across productive rearrangements. TCRdb carries this immuneACCESS record with in-frame sequences only. Its versions omit some clonotypes, under half of them owing to an unresolved V gene in the studies checked, with the rest unexplained. From that table come the V and J calls and clone size; the DNA was used to work out D and trimming. For this sample the table gives about 57,000 clones, of which over 75% were detected only once. Approximately 5% of the sample is held by the ten biggest clonotypes.

Whole blood was collected in K2EDTA tubes by collaborating institutions according to the institutions' own protocols. For TCRbeta analysis, collaborators shipped samples in one of three forms: frozen whole blood, isolated PBMCs, or DNA extracted from either of those sample types. V is pruned by 6 bases and J by 8 bases, leaving 3 bases of the junction without a gene match. The CDR3 runs 13 residues from the cysteine to the phenylalanine. Solely the CDR3 DNA is kept, with 39 bases framed from the first base. CDR1 LGHDT and CDR2 YNNKEL were looked up in the germline V gene (reference sequence). This sequence was found in a human donor in a cohort sampled during active COVID-19. Material for sequencing was peripheral blood. The V and J segments used are TRBV3-1 (or the pseudogene TRBV3-2) and TRBJ1-4; TRBD1 lines up with 10 middle nucleotides. The CDR3: CASRGQGREKLFF. The sequence in DNA is TGTGCCAGCAGGGGACAGGGGCGCGAAAAACTGTTTTTT.